What follows are 14 T cell receptor beta chains derived from one specimen sequenced in a study of blood T cells in healthy people across ages. Together with a sample-barcoded 5' primer, a J-beta primer mix was included in a second PCR lasting about 7 to 12 cycles. TCRdb re-analysed the 5' RACE reads in MiXCR, keeping a single row per CDR3 protein. The profile shows approximately 800,000 distinct CDR3 sequences, 58% of them singletons. The sample comprised blood. Source of these receptors: a man younger than 45 in good health.

J is TRBJ2-1 and V is TRBV5-1; the match to TRBD1 covers 12 bases. The trim removed 0 bases at V and 8 bases at J, leaving 9 bases unmatched. CDR3 size: 17 residues. Looked up from germline, CDR1 is SGHRS and CDR2 is YFSETQ. The chain's CDR3 is CASSLDPPGQGADEQFF. As DNA, the CDR3 is TGCGCCAGCAGCTTGGATCCTCCGGGACAGGGGGCCGATGAGCAGTTCTTC.

This clonotype was counted only a few times. The chain combines TRBV4-2 with TRBJ2-1; TRBD2 might be the D (6 bases). This CDR3 has 12 residues. V lost 2 bases, J lost 12 bases, and 11 bases lay in between. Germline CDR1 LGHNA, CDR2 YNFKEQ. CDR3 bases: TGTGCCAGCAGCCAACCCCCGGGGGTGCAGTTCTTC. Translation gives CASSQPPGVQFF.

DNA of the CDR3: TGTGCCGGCACCCCTACAGGGATTCAGCCCCAGCATTTT. Encoded protein: CAGTPTGIQPQHF. The chain uses TRBV6-1 and TRBJ1-5, with a possible D match to TRBD1 (6 bases). CDR1 and CDR2 (germline): MNHNS, SASEGT. V lost 11 bases and J 6 bases, leaving 17 bases between the germline ends. The CDR3 extends over 13 amino acids.

The chain is built from TRBV3-1 and TRBJ2-4; 7 bases map to TRBD1. V trimming: 4 bases; J trimming: 0 bases; junction bases outside the gene matches: 12. Looked up from germline, CDR1 is LGHDT and CDR2 is YNNKEL (reference sequence). CDR3 length: 18 amino acids. The CDR3 DNA reads as TGTGCCAGCAGCCCCGGGACAGTAACTCTCTTAGCCAAAAACATTCAGTACTTC. This sequence encodes CASSPGTVTLLAKNIQYF.

The CDR3 DNA follows: TGTGCCAGCAGTGACCCGCTAGCAGCGATACACACAGATACGCAGTATTTT. Amino acid sequence: CASSDPLAAIHTDTQYF. The chain couples TRBV2 to TRBJ2-3; D is perhaps TRBD2 (5 bases). This CDR3 is built from 17 residues. V lost 3 bases and J 2 bases, leaving 18 bases between the germline ends. Germline V gene sequence: CDR1 SNHLY, CDR2 FYNNEI.

This clonotype was observed a few times. The chain carries TRBV27 and TRBJ2-1; TRBD2 agrees at 16 bases. The germline V gene has CDR1 MNHEY and CDR2 SMNVEV (reference sequence). The J segment lost 9 bases and the V segment lost 5 bases, leaving 10 bases of the junction unmatched. The CDR3 totals 17 residues. The CDR3 protein is CASSTTGLAGGWGEQFF. CDR3 coding DNA: TGTGCCAGCAGTACTACGGGACTAGCGGGAGGGTGGGGTGAGCAGTTCTTC.

This clonotype was counted a few times. This chain connects TRBV2 to TRBJ1-2; TRBD1 agrees at 8 bases. The V and J ends lost 6 bases and 3 bases, in that order; junction bases with no gene match: 18. The length of the CDR3 is 18 residues. Germline CDR1 reads SNHLY; CDR2 reads FYNNEI. The CDR3 DNA reads as TGTGCCAGCAGACCCGGACAGGGTAGTTCGTACTGGGACTATGGCTACACCTTC. As protein: CASRPGQGSSYWDYGYTF.

The chain combines TRBV28 with TRBJ2-7, with D perhaps matching TRBD2 (5 bases). CDR1 is MDHEN, CDR2 SYDVKM, per germline. This CDR3 is 15 amino acids long. Trimming stripped 3 bases from V and 0 bases from J, with 12 bases between. This chain's CDR3 is CASSLPLGSSYEQYF. DNA of the CDR3: TGTGCCAGCAGTTTGCCACTAGGGAGCTCCTACGAGCAGTACTTC.

The J gene is TRBJ1-6, the V gene TRBV4-3; possibly TRBD1 for D (5 bases). This CDR3 is built from 15 residues. CDR1 and CDR2 (germline): LGHNA, YSLEER. The germline V and J ends were trimmed by 2 bases and 6 bases, with 11 bases remaining between them. For the CDR3, the DNA is TGCGCCAGCAGCCAACTAGGGGCGTTTAATTCACCCCTCCACTTT. Translated: CASSQLGAFNSPLHF.

The V and J genes are TRBV2 and TRBJ2-7; D gene ambiguous. Trimming removed 7 bases at V and 1 base at J, with 5 bases between. The CDR3 runs 11 residues. Germline V lookup: CDR1 SNHLY, CDR2 FYNNEI. CDR3 DNA sequence: TGTGCCAGCATACAGTCCTACGAGCAGTACTTC. Translation gives CASIQSYEQYF.

The chain recombines TRBV6-2 or TRBV6-3 with TRBJ1-2, with unresolved D. The V end was cut by 2 bases, the J end by 8 bases, with 9 bases between. From germline, CDR1 is MNHEY and CDR2 SVGEGT. This CDR3 is built from 12 residues. CDR3 DNA sequence: TGTGCCAGCAGTTACCTGGGCTGCGGCTACACCTTC. Translation: CASSYLGCGYTF.

To note about this clonotype: With a much larger clone just one base away, this may be a read error. The chain joins TRBV6-5 to TRBJ2-7; either TRBD1 or TRBD2 may fit D (5 bases each). The CDR3 runs 14 residues. Germline V gene sequence: CDR1 MNHEY, CDR2 SVGAGI. The CDR3 nucleotides read TGTGCCAGCAGAACCCGGGACGGAGCCTACGAGCAGAACTTC. This sequence encodes CASRTRDGAYEQNF.

The V call is TRBV6-1, the J call TRBJ2-3; perhaps TRBD1 as D (6 bases). The CDR3 contains 11 residues. CDR1 is MNHNS, CDR2 SASEGT, per germline. Trimming removed 1 base from V and 14 bases from J, with 10 bases in between. The CDR3 DNA sequence: TGTGCCAGCAGTGAAGGTGGGGGCGGGTATTTT. This sequence encodes CASSEGGGGYF.

The J gene is TRBJ2-1, the V gene TRBV28, with D possibly being TRBD1 or TRBD2 (5 bases each). The J call may be faulty, since TRBJ2-7 better matches the DNA end. CDR3 length: 14 amino acids. CDR1 is MDHEN and CDR2 is SYDVKM in the germline V gene. The CDR3 nucleotides read TGTGCCAGCACCCTCACGACCGTGGGGGACGAGCAGTACTTC. As protein: CASTLTTVGDEQYF.